These 15 T cell receptor beta chains were sequenced from one sample in a study of blood T cell repertoires in COVID-19. The protocol was immunoSEQ multiplex PCR, while the TCRdb copy is restricted to in-frame clones and leaves out a portion. Altogether around 160,000 clones are present, roughly 79% being singletons, with the ten largest covering 7% to 10%. Sequenced sample: peripheral blood. These receptors were taken from a human donor with acute or convalescent COVID-19. The donor label of this sample is uncertain.

The chain employs TRBV12-5 and TRBJ1-2, with D maybe TRBD1 (5 bases). The CDR3 is made up of 15 amino acids. V dropped 7 bases and J dropped 0 bases, with 15 bases sitting between them. Germline V gives CDR1 LGHNT, CDR2 FRNRAP. As DNA, the CDR3 is TGTGCTAGTGCCGTGGACACAAATGCTAACTATGGCTACACCTTC. It encodes CASAVDTNANYGYTF.

The V gene is TRBV12-3 or TRBV12-4, the J gene TRBJ1-5; 8 positions agree with TRBD1. The CDR3 is 13 residues long. The ends lost 5 bases at V and 6 bases at J; junction bases unmatched: 3. The CDR3 DNA is TGTGCCAGCAGTCCTACAGGGGGTCAGCCCCAGCATTTT. Translated, it gives CASSPTGGQPQHF.

The chain employs TRBV29-1 and TRBJ1-1; D might be TRBD1 (5 bases). V lost 4 bases and J 0 bases, leaving 15 bases between the germline ends. CDR1 and CDR2 (germline): SQVTM, ANQGSEA. The CDR3 runs 15 residues. The CDR3 sequence is CSVAKQGGVNTEAFF. In nucleotides, the CDR3 is TGCAGCGTTGCAAAGCAGGGAGGGGTGAACACTGAAGCTTTCTTT.

The chain has TRBV4-1 and TRBJ1-6; possibly TRBD1 for D (6 bases). V shed 1 base and J shed 4 bases, with 11 bases lying between them. CDR1 is MGHRA and CDR2 is YSYEKL in the germline V gene. The CDR3 length is 16 residues. As DNA, the CDR3 is TGCGCCAGCAGCCAAGCAGGGGTCGAGTATAATTCACCCCTCCACTTT. Translated, it gives CASSQAGVEYNSPLHF.

This chain uses TRBV9 with TRBJ2-1, with D possibly TRBD1 on 5 matching bases. Between the trimmed V and J ends, which lost 0 bases and 4 bases, there was a span of 14 bases. Germline V gives CDR1 SGDLS, CDR2 YYNGEE. CDR3 length equals 16 residues. CDR3 loop: CASSVEGVQLYNEQFF. The CDR3 region has the DNA TGTGCCAGCAGCGTAGAAGGGGTCCAGCTGTACAATGAGCAGTTCTTC. The complete variable domain, with remaining parts taken from reference TRBV9 and TRBJ2-1, reads DSGVTQTPKHLITATGQRVTLRCSPRSGDLSVYWYQQSLDQGLQFLIQYYNGEERAKGNILERFSAQQFPDLHSELNLSSLELGDSALYFCASSVEGVQLYNEQFFGPGTRLTVL.

Only a few counts were recorded for this clone. The chain carries TRBV5-1 and TRBJ2-1; 11 bases map to TRBD2. From germline, CDR1 is SGHRS and CDR2 YFSETQ. The length of the CDR3 is 14 residues. The trim removed 5 bases at V and 4 bases at J, leaving 2 bases unmatched. The CDR3 DNA sequence: TGCGCCAGCAGACCTAGCGGGGGGTACAATGAGCAGTTCTTC. Encoded protein: CASRPSGGYNEQFF.

This clone was recorded once. The V call is TRBV24-1, the J call TRBJ1-1; 7 nucleotides align to TRBD1. The CDR3 sequence is 12 residues long. Germline V gene sequence: CDR1 KGHDR, CDR2 SFDVKD. The ends lost 5 bases at V and 11 bases at J; junction bases unmatched: 7. The CDR3 nucleotides are TGTGCCACCAGTGGGTCGACAGGGTCTGCTTTCTTT. Protein product: CATSGSTGSAFF.

This CDR3 is CASSLGPGQGNSPLHF. The CDR3 DNA follows: TGTGCCAGCAGCTTAGGCCCTGGGCAGGGGAATTCACCCCTCCACTTT. This chain joins TRBV7-6 and TRBJ1-6, with a weak D call TRBD1 (6 bases). V was trimmed by 1 base and J by 7 bases, leaving 14 bases between them. The CDR3 has 16 amino acids. Germline V gene data show CDR1 as SGHVS and CDR2 as FNYEAQ.

The chain combines TRBV19 with TRBJ2-5; 12 bases map to TRBD2. Looked up from germline, CDR1 is LNHDA and CDR2 is SQIVND (reference sequence). The ends lost 1 base at V and 2 bases at J; junction bases unmatched: 2. The CDR3 contains 16 residues. DNA of the CDR3: TGTGCCAGTAGTATAGTACTAGCGGGGGGACAAGAGACCCAGTACTTC. This encodes CASSIVLAGGQETQYF.

The chain employs TRBV6-2 or TRBV6-3 and TRBJ1-6; 11 bases are a match to TRBD1. Unmatched junction bases numbered 9, after V lost 2 bases and J lost 0 bases. This CDR3 has 20 residues. Germline V gene lookup returns CDR1 MNHEY and CDR2 SVGEGT. The CDR3 region has the DNA TGTGCCAGCAGTTACGCCTCCGGGACAGGGGGGAGCTCCTATAATTCACCCCTCCACTTT. Protein: CASSYASGTGGSSYNSPLHF.

V gene TRBV10-3 combines with J gene TRBJ1-1, with D hard to call. Germline lookup yields CDR1 ENHRY and CDR2 SYGVKD. V gave up 10 bases and J gave up 3 bases, with 15 bases separating them. The length of the CDR3 is 13 residues. This CDR3 reads CATGSEPDTEAFF. In DNA form, the CDR3 reads TGTGCCACCGGAAGCGAGCCGGACACTGAAGCTTTCTTT.

The chain recombines TRBV7-2 with TRBJ1-1; D is perhaps TRBD1 (5 bases). Trimming took off 3 bases at V and 7 bases at J, with 12 bases between the two ends. Looked up from germline, CDR1 is SGHTA and CDR2 is FQGNSA. The CDR3 is made up of 13 amino acids. The CDR3 loop is CASSFPGVFEAFF. The CDR3, as DNA: TGTGCCAGCAGCTTTCCGGGGGTATTTGAAGCTTTCTTT.

This clone was seen more than once but under ten times. The chain employs TRBV14 and TRBJ2-2; D might be TRBD1 (5 bases). The CDR3 runs to 13 residues. V lost 10 bases and J 5 bases, leaving 14 bases between the germline ends. CDR1 SGHDN and CDR2 FVKESK come from the germline V gene. Here the CDR3 reads CATKTEITGELFF. The CDR3 DNA reads TGTGCCACCAAGACAGAGATTACCGGGGAGCTGTTTTTT.

In this sample, this clone turned up a few times. The gene calls are TRBV5-1 and TRBJ2-3, with TRBD2 matching over 11 bases. Germline CDR1 SGHRS, CDR2 YFSETQ. V gave up 4 bases and J gave up 1 base; unmatched junction bases: 2. This CDR3 has 15 residues. CDR3 DNA sequence: TGCGCCAGCAGCCAACTAGCGGGGGGCACAGATACGCAGTATTTT. It translates to CASSQLAGGTDTQYF.

The CDR3 loop is CSVRQGSNQPQHF. CDR3 nucleotides: TGCAGCGTCCGACAGGGTAGCAATCAGCCCCAGCATTTT. This chain connects TRBV29-1 to TRBJ1-5; 7 bases align to TRBD1. Germline V gene lookup returns CDR1 SQVTM and CDR2 ANQGSEA. CDR3 length: 13 residues. J gave up 0 bases and V 6 bases, and 2 bases lay outside the gene matches.